This paragraph covers one TCR beta chain sequence. The antigen is not known. This sample is drawn from a study of graft-versus-host responses after intestinal transplantation. Study as a whole: Recipients across the board were started on anti-thymocyte globulin induction, then kept on tacrolimus and steroids for around three years. The study's findings and limits: GvH clones detected in recipient marrow included some appearing first in ileum or blood.

Sequencing used immunoSEQ multiplex PCR; TCRdb keeps in-frame clones, though not all of them. The profile covers fewer than 80,000 clones, with approximately 91% appearing a single time and about 1.7% taken by the ten largest. V was pared by 3 bases and J by 4 bases, with 7 bases of the junction left unmatched. In germline, CDR1 is MGHRA, CDR2 YSYEKL. The CDR3 consists of 16 residues. Source: unstimulated CD8+ T cells sorted from spleen or lymph node cells, taken before transplant. The clonotype originates from a human donor who was the organ donor for an intestinal transplant. The chain links TRBV4-1 to TRBJ1-4, with TRBD1 identical over 8 bases. CDR3 nucleotide sequence: TGCGCCAGCAGCCACGGGGGACAGGCGATTAATGAAAAACTGTTTTTT. Residues: CASSHGGQAINEKLFF.